One and the same sample provided the 30 T cell receptor beta chains below, sequenced in a study of a mutant IDH1 vaccine in newly diagnosed glioma. The antigens for these receptors are not known. This sample's time point: week 5, during vaccination. One vaccine dose held 300 ug of mutant IDH1 20-mer peptide and came with topical imiquimod. Generated by immunoSEQ multiplex PCR, the TCRdb table keeps only in-frame clones and is missing some. Among roughly 28,000 clones listed, around 85% were seen once. Sequencing used PBMCs, obtained from a glioma patient whose treatment included an IDH1 peptide vaccine. The receptors shown here come from a man aged 35-49 years with glioma. Some clones in this sample may be carry-over from other donors' samples.

The genes are TRBV5-8 and TRBJ1-5; D is possibly TRBD1 (5 bases). The CDR3 runs 14 residues. The germline V gene has CDR1 SGHTS and CDR2 YDEGEE. Trimming pared 1 base from V and 5 bases from J, leaving 10 bases between. The DNA of the CDR3 is TGTGCCAGCAGCTTGCTCTTAGGGGATCAGCCCCAGCATTTT. This gives the protein CASSLLLGDQPQHF.

The chain combines TRBV28 with TRBJ1-2; D unresolved. Trimming took 3 bases from V and 4 from J, leaving 3 bases between them. Germline CDR1 and CDR2: MDHEN and SYDVKM. The CDR3 totals 11 residues. The CDR3 DNA is TGTGCCAGCAGTTTTCTCTATGGCTACACCTTC. Translated: CASSFLYGYTF.

J is TRBJ1-2 and V is TRBV9; D may be TRBD1 (6 bases). Trimming cost V 4 bases and J 6 bases, with 19 bases left between them. Germline CDR1 reads SGDLS; CDR2 reads YYNGEE. The CDR3 is 15 residues long. The CDR3 DNA reads TGTGCCAGCAGCCCTCAAAACAGGGCTTGGAATGGCTACACCTTC. Residues: CASSPQNRAWNGYTF.

This clone was counted only a few times. The chain has TRBV7-9 and TRBJ1-1, with TRBD1 matching over 7 bases. Germline V gene data show CDR1 as SEHNR and CDR2 as FQNEAQ (reference sequence). J gave up 7 bases and V 5 bases, and 7 bases lay outside the gene matches. The CDR3 loop spans 13 amino acids. CDR3 sequence: CASSQTGLREAFF. CDR3 DNA: TGTGCCAGCAGCCAGACAGGGCTCCGTGAAGCTTTCTTT. Together with reference TRBV7-9 and TRBJ1-1, the CDR3 gives the full variable domain: DTGVSQNPRHKITKRGQNVTFRCDPISEHNRLYWYRQTLGQGPEFLTYFQNEAQLEKSRLLSDRFSAERPKGSFSTLEIQRTEQGDSAMYLCASSQTGLREAFFGQGTRLTVV.

The gene calls are TRBV30 and TRBJ1-1; D is unresolved. CDR1 is GTSNPN and CDR2 is SVGIG in the germline V gene (reference sequence). Trimming stripped 1 base from V and 0 bases from J, with 6 bases between. The CDR3 has 13 amino acids. CDR3 in DNA: TGTGCCTGGAGTGGGGAGATGAACACTGAAGCTTTCTTT. Its translation is CAWSGEMNTEAFF.

The V and J genes are TRBV5-4 and TRBJ2-7; a possible D gene is TRBD2 (5 bases). The CDR3 loop spans 13 amino acids. V was clipped by 4 bases and J by 7 bases, with 15 bases between them. Germline CDR1 SGHNT, CDR2 YYREEE (reference sequence). CDR3 DNA: TGTGCCAGCAGCCAAGGACTGCTTCTGGAGCAGTACTTC. It encodes CASSQGLLLEQYF.

The chain uses TRBV27 and TRBJ1-1; 10 bases map to TRBD1. The V gene end was trimmed by 8 bases and the J gene end by 3 bases; junction bases not matched to a gene: 6. The germline V gene has CDR1 MNHEY and CDR2 SMNVEV (reference sequence). CDR3 size: 14 residues. CDR3 sequence reads: CASQIDRGHTEAFF. DNA for the CDR3: TGTGCCAGCCAAATCGACAGGGGGCACACTGAAGCTTTCTTT.

This clone is deemed medium-sized. The genes are TRBV5-4 and TRBJ1-1, with no clear D. Per germline, CDR1 SGHNT and CDR2 YYREEE (reference sequence). The CDR3 length is 12 residues. V lost 4 bases and J lost 1, with 5 bases in between. CDR3 sequence: CASSSRNTEAFF. The CDR3 region has the DNA TGTGCCAGCAGCAGCAGGAACACTGAAGCTTTCTTT.

The chain recombines TRBV5-4 with TRBJ2-7, with TRBD1 matching 7 bases. From germline, CDR1 is SGHNT and CDR2 YYREEE (reference sequence). The CDR3 covers 13 residues. V was clipped by 0 bases and J by 6 bases; unmatched bases: 3. In nucleotides, the CDR3 is TGTGCCAGCAGCTTGGAGGGGGCGGGCGAGCAGTACTTC. Translation: CASSLEGAGEQYF.

V usage is TRBV5-1 and J usage is TRBJ2-7, with 11 positions matching TRBD2. The CDR3 totals 16 residues. Trimming cost V 0 bases and J 5 bases; bases outside gene matches: 7. Looked up from germline, CDR1 is SGHRS and CDR2 is YFSETQ. Written as DNA, the CDR3 is TGCGCCAGCAGCTTGGTCGCGACTAGCGGGGTAGACGAGCAGTACTTC. This translates into CASSLVATSGVDEQYF.

The CDR3 nucleotides are TGTGCCAGCAGCCCGGACTACCTCAATGAGCAGTTCTTC. Amino acids: CASSPDYLNEQFF. The chain carries TRBV2 and TRBJ2-1; D perhaps matches TRBD2 (6 bases). In germline, CDR1 is SNHLY, CDR2 FYNNEI. V gave up 6 bases and J gave up 6 bases, with 12 bases separating them. CDR3 size: 13 residues.

The chain recombines TRBV6-5 with TRBJ2-7; tentatively, D is TRBD2 (6 bases). In germline, CDR1 is MNHEY, CDR2 SVGAGI. CDR3 length: 15 residues. Trimming removed 0 bases at V and 2 bases at J, with 11 bases between. The CDR3 spells CASSYSGTVAYEQYF. CDR3 sequence (DNA): TGTGCCAGCAGTTACTCCGGGACTGTAGCCTACGAGCAGTACTTC.

In its sample, this clone was seen once. This chain connects TRBV30 to TRBJ2-1, with D unclear. This CDR3 has 12 amino acids. The V end lost 5 bases, the J end lost 4 bases, and 9 bases lay between the germline ends. CDR1 and CDR2 (germline): GTSNPN, SVGIG (reference sequence). CDR3 sequence: CAWGVAYNEQFF. In DNA form, the CDR3 reads TGTGCCTGGGGGGTAGCTTACAATGAGCAGTTCTTC.

This chain links TRBV19 with TRBJ1-1; 7 nucleotides match TRBD1. CDR3 length: 15 amino acids. CDR1 is LNHDA and CDR2 is SQIVND in the germline V gene (reference sequence). Unmatched junction bases numbered 10, after V lost 5 bases and J lost 4 bases. For the CDR3, the DNA is TGTGCCAGTAGTCTCACGGGACAGTCTGGCACTGAAGCTTTCTTT. Its protein product is CASSLTGQSGTEAFF.

J is TRBJ1-4 and V is TRBV7-2; no firm D call. Germline V lookup: CDR1 SGHTA, CDR2 FQGNSA. Trimming removed 5 bases from V and 2 bases from J, with 12 bases in between. The length of the CDR3 is 15 residues. Written as DNA, the CDR3 is TGTGCCAGCAGCGTAGGGTTCCTGACTAATGAAAAACTGTTTTTT. This sequence encodes CASSVGFLTNEKLFF. The full variable domain, completed using reference TRBV7-2 and TRBJ1-4, is GAGVSQSPSNKVTEKGKDVELRCDPISGHTALYWYRQSLGQGLEFLIYFQGNSAPDKSGLPSDRFSAERTGGSVSTLTIQRTQQEDSAVYLCASSVGFLTNEKLFFGSGTQLSVL.

The chain employs TRBV5-1 and TRBJ2-3; D ambiguous. The CDR3 loop spans 13 amino acids. Germline CDR1 reads SGHRS; CDR2 reads YFSETQ. The V and J ends lost 3 bases and 1 base respectively, with 6 bases between them. The CDR3 loop is CASSSPGTDTQYF. CDR3 DNA: TGCGCCAGCAGCTCACCGGGCACAGATACGCAGTATTTT.

A few counts support this clone. The V and J genes are TRBV6-6 and TRBJ1-4; no clear D. Trimming took off 6 bases at V and 7 bases at J, with 18 bases between the two ends. The germline gives CDR1 MNHNY, CDR2 SVGAGI (reference sequence). The CDR3 is 15 residues long. This CDR3 reads CASSNAGVSGEKLFF. In DNA, the CDR3 is TGTGCCAGCAGCAACGCCGGGGTATCCGGTGAAAAACTGTTTTTT.

The genes are TRBV7-8 and TRBJ1-6; possible D gene TRBD1, 6 bases. There are 14 residues in the CDR3. Trimming took off 7 bases at V and 10 bases at J, with 17 bases between the two ends. Germline V gives CDR1 SGHVS, CDR2 FQNEAQ. CDR3 DNA sequence: TGTGCCAGCACTCAACAGGGAAAGGGGTCACCCCTCCACTTT. Its translation is CASTQQGKGSPLHF.

The rearrangement joins TRBV4-3 to TRBJ2-7; D not resolved. The germline CDR1 and CDR2 sequences are LGHNA and YSLEER. The CDR3 has 17 residues. V was pared by 0 bases and J by 1 base, with 16 bases between. As DNA, the CDR3 is TGCGCCAGCAGCCAAGATTTATCAGAGAACCCGTCCTACGAGCAGTACTTC. This sequence encodes CASSQDLSENPSYEQYF.

CDR3: CASSQWGGRAGWSTEAFF. CDR3 bases: TGCGCCAGCAGCCAATGGGGGGGCCGTGCGGGATGGTCCACTGAAGCTTTCTTT. This chain links TRBV4-1 with TRBJ1-1, with D possibly matching TRBD1 (6 bases). The germline CDR1 and CDR2 sequences are MGHRA and YSYEKL. With 2 bases removed from V and 4 bases from J, the gap between germline ends came to 23 bases. The CDR3 is 18 amino acids.

This clone was counted once. The chain employs TRBV25-1 and TRBJ2-1; D might be TRBD1 or TRBD2, each matching 5 bases. From germline, CDR1 is MGHDK and CDR2 SYGVNS. The CDR3 spans 17 residues. Trimming stripped 4 bases from V and 4 bases from J, with 20 bases between. The CDR3 protein is CASSGDPEGKGYNEQFF. CDR3 coding DNA: TGTGCCAGCAGTGGAGATCCCGAGGGAAAGGGGTACAATGAGCAGTTCTTC.

The chain has TRBV29-1 and TRBJ2-6; D unresolved. The CDR3 contains 16 residues. Trimming removed 4 bases at V and 0 bases at J, with 13 bases between. Germline V CDR1 and CDR2: SQVTM, ANQGSEA. The CDR3 DNA sequence: TGCAGCGTTGTTGTCTCAGCATTCTCTGGGGCCAACGTCCTGACTTTC. The encoded protein is CSVVVSAFSGANVLTF.

CDR3 amino acids: CASTTGDYNEQFF. The CDR3 DNA is TGTGCCAGCACCACGGGGGACTACAATGAGCAGTTCTTC. The chain joins TRBV4-2 to TRBJ2-1; tentative D call: TRBD2 (6 bases). V dropped 7 bases and J dropped 3 bases, with 10 bases sitting between them. The CDR3 totals 13 residues. Per germline, CDR1 LGHNA and CDR2 YNFKEQ.

The rearrangement joins TRBV11-1 to TRBJ1-1; TRBD1 is a possible D gene (6 bases). Germline CDR1 SGHAT, CDR2 FQDESV (reference sequence). Trimming stripped 1 base from V and 0 bases from J, with 12 bases between. This CDR3 contains 16 residues. The CDR3 coding sequence is TGTGCCAGCAGCTTAGGCCACAGGGTTATGAACACTGAAGCTTTCTTT. The encoded protein is CASSLGHRVMNTEAFF.

The V gene is TRBV7-9, the J gene TRBJ1-4; 8 nucleotides line up with TRBD1. The germline V gene has CDR1 SEHNR and CDR2 FQNEAQ (reference sequence). The trim removed 2 bases at V and 3 bases at J, leaving 11 bases unmatched. There are 18 residues in the CDR3. DNA of the CDR3: TGTGCCAGCAGCTTAACCCCCGGGACAGGTTATCCTAATGAAAAACTGTTTTTT. It specifies CASSLTPGTGYPNEKLFF.

The CDR3, as DNA: TGTGCCAGCAGCTTGGAACAGGGTGGGGAAAAACTGTTTTTT. Protein sequence: CASSLEQGGEKLFF. This chain links TRBV5-4 with TRBJ1-4; the D gene is possibly TRBD1 (6 bases). The length of the CDR3 is 14 residues. With 0 bases removed from V and 8 bases from J, the gap between germline ends came to 11 bases. The germline gives CDR1 SGHNT, CDR2 YYREEE (reference sequence).

V is TRBV29-1 and J is TRBJ1-1; D call uncertain. Germline CDR1 reads SQVTM; CDR2 reads ANQGSEA. Trimming stripped 6 bases from V and 7 bases from J, with 15 bases between. The CDR3 extends over 12 amino acids. The CDR3 bases are TGCAGCGTCGGCCCTAACGGCCTTGAAGCTTTCTTT. Protein product: CSVGPNGLEAFF. Variable domain in full (rest from reference TRBV29-1 and TRBJ1-1): SAVISQKPSRDICQRGTSLTIQCQVDSQVTMMFWYRQQPGQSLTLIATANQGSEATYESGFVIDKFPISRPNLTFSTLTVSNMSPEDSSIYLCSVGPNGLEAFFGQGTRLTVV.

Of note for this clone: One end of the junction is discordant with germline, which a read error may explain. The V and J genes are TRBV7-7 and TRBJ2-1, with 10 bases identical to TRBD2. Germline CDR1 is SSHAT and CDR2 is FNYEAQ (reference sequence). This CDR3 region has 15 residues. The CDR3 nucleotides read TGTGCTAGCAGCTTAACACTAGCGGGGTACAATGAGCAGTTCTTC. Translated, it gives CASSLTLAGYNEQFF.

This clone appeared once. The chain is built from TRBV6-6 and TRBJ2-3; 7 bases map to TRBD1. The V segment lost 8 bases and the J segment 4 bases; nucleotides outside the gene matches: 9. The CDR3 totals 14 residues. Germline V gene data show CDR1 as MNHNY and CDR2 as SVGAGI (reference sequence). The CDR3: CASSLGQSSDTQYF. The CDR3 coding sequence is TGTGCCAGCTCTCTGGGACAGTCCTCAGATACGCAGTATTTT.

The chain is built from TRBV25-1 and TRBJ1-1, with no clear D. The CDR3 spans 12 residues. The V gene lost 6 bases and the J gene lost 1 base, with 6 bases spanning the gap. Germline lookup yields CDR1 MGHDK and CDR2 SYGVNS. The CDR3 sequence: CASSKRNTEAFF. The CDR3 DNA sequence: TGTGCCAGCAGCAAGAGGAACACTGAAGCTTTCTTT. Filled out from reference TRBV25-1 and TRBJ1-1, the complete variable domain reads EADIYQTPRYLVIGTGKKITLECSQTMGHDKMYWYQQDPGMELHLIHYSYGVNSTEKGDLSSESTVSRIRTEHFPLTLESARPSHTSQYLCASSKRNTEAFFGQGTRLTVV.